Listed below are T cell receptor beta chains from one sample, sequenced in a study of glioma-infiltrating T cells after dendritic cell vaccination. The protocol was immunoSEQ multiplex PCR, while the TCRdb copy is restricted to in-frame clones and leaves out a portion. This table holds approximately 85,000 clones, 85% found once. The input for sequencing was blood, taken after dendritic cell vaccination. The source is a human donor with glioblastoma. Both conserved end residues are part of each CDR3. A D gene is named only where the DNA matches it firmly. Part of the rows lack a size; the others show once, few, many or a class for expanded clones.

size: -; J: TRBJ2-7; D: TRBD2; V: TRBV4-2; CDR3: CASSQGVGLATNEQYF; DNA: TGTGCCAGCAGCCAAGGAGTGGGACTAGCAACCAACGAGCAGTACTTC
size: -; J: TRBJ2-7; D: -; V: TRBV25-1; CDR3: CASSERTQGDRYEQYF; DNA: TGTGCCAGCAGTGAAAGGACCCAGGGCGACAGGTACGAGCAGTACTTC
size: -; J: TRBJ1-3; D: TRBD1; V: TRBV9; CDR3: CASSVSGTAGNTIYF; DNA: TGTGCCAGCAGCGTATCAGGGACAGCTGGAAACACCATATATTTT
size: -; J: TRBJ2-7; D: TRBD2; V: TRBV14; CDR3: CASSQPSGPEQYF; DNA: TGTGCCAGCAGCCAGCCTAGCGGACCTGAGCAGTACTTC
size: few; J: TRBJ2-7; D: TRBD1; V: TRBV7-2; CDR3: CATSTGGIGYEQYF; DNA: TGTGCCACCTCGACAGGGGGAATTGGCTACGAGCAGTACTTC
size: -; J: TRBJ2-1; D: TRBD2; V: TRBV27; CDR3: CASSFGVWAGVRNEQFF; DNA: TGTGCCAGCAGTTTTGGGGTTTGGGCGGGAGTCAGAAATGAGCAGTTCTTC
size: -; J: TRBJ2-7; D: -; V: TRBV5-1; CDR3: CASSLTTRYEQYF; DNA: TGCGCCAGCAGCTTGACCACGCGCTACGAGCAGTACTTC
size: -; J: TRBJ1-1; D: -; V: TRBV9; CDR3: CASSDPSSIMNTEAFF; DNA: TGTGCCAGCAGCGACCCCAGTTCAATTATGAACACTGAAGCTTTCTTT
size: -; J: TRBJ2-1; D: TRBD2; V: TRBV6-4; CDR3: CASPPGTSDNEQFF; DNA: TGTGCCAGCCCCCCCGGGACTAGCGATAATGAGCAGTTCTTC
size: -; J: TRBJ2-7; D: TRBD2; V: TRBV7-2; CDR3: CASSYRPSGSYEQYF; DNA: TGTGCCAGCAGCTACCGCCCTAGCGGCTCCTACGAGCAGTACTTC
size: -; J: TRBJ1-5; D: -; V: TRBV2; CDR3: CASNSGSLGQPQHF; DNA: TGTGCCAGCAATTCCGGGTCTCTCGGTCAGCCCCAGCATTTT
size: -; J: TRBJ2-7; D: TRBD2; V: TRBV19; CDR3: CASSLAGTAYEQYF; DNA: TGTGCCAGTAGTTTAGCGGGTACCGCCTACGAGCAGTACTTC
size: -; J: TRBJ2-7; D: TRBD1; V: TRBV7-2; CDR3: CASSPTTGVPHEQYF; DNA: TGTGCCAGCAGCCCCACTACAGGGGTTCCCCACGAGCAGTACTTC
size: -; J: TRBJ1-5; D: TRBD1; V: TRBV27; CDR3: CASRRDSGGAQHF; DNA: TGTGCCAGCAGGCGGGACAGTGGCGGGGCCCAGCATTTT
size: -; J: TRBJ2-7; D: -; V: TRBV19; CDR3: CASSPGESSYEQYF; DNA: TGTGCCAGTAGTCCAGGGGAAAGCTCCTACGAGCAGTACTTC
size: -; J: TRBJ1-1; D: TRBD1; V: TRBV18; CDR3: CASSPRQGAPEAFF; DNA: TGTGCCAGCTCACCACGGCAGGGGGCTCCTGAAGCTTTCTTT
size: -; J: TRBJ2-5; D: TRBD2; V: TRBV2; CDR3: CASTGLAGATYQETQYF; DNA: TGTGCCAGCACTGGACTAGCGGGGGCGACTTACCAAGAGACCCAGTACTTC
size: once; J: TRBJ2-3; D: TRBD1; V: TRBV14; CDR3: CASSQVDRTPLLDTQYF; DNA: TGTGCCAGCAGCCAGGTGGACAGGACCCCTCTACTGGATACGCAGTATTTT
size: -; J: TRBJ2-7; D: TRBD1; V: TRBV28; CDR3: CASSFRGGGEQYF; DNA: TGTGCCAGCAGTTTCAGAGGGGGCGGCGAGCAGTACTTC
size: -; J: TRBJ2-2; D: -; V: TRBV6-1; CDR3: CASSERRGGDTGELFF; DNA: TGTGCCAGCAGTGAACGAAGGGGGGGCGACACCGGGGAGCTGTTTTTT
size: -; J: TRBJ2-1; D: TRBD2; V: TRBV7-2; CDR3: CASSLRTSGAGDNEQFF; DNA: TGTGCCAGCAGCTTAAGGACTAGCGGGGCAGGGGACAATGAGCAGTTCTTC
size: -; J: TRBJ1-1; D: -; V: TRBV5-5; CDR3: CASSWGGNTEAFF; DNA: TGTGCCAGCAGCTGGGGGGGGAACACTGAAGCTTTCTTT
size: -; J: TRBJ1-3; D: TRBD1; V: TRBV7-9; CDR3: CASRGQGAYGNTIYF; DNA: TGTGCCAGCAGGGGACAGGGGGCGTATGGAAACACCATATATTTT
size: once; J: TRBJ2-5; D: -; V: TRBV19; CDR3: CASTQTGVGLETQYF; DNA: TGTGCCAGTACCCAGACAGGTGTCGGTTTGGAGACCCAGTACTTC
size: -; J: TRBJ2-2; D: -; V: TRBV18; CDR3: CASSPPAETGELFF; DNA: TGTGCCAGCTCACCACCGGCAGAAACCGGGGAGCTGTTTTTT
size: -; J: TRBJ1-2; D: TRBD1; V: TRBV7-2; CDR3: CASNTDRALYGYTF; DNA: TGTGCCAGCAACACGGACAGGGCATTGTATGGCTACACCTTC
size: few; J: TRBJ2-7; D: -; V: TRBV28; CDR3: CASRRRHGVYEQYF; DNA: TGTGCCAGCAGACGGCGTCACGGGGTTTACGAGCAGTACTTC
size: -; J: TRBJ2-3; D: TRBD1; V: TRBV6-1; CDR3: CASIPGQVLSDTQYF; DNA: TGTGCCAGCATTCCCGGACAGGTTCTTTCAGATACGCAGTATTTT
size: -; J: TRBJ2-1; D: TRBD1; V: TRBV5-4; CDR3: CASSPRGQGTYNEQFF; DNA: TGTGCCAGCAGCCCGAGGGGACAGGGCACCTACAATGAGCAGTTCTTC
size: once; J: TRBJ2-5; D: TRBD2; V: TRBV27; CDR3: CASSGLAGHLGETQYF; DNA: TGTGCCAGCAGTGGACTAGCTGGTCATCTGGGAGAGACCCAGTACTTC
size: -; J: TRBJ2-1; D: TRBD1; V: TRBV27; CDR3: CASGRGTGEFF; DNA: TGTGCCAGCGGACGAGGGACAGGGGAGTTCTTC
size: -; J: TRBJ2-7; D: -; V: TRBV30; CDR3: CAWNTVSGAGYEQYF; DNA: TGTGCCTGGAACACGGTCTCGGGAGCGGGCTACGAGCAGTACTTC
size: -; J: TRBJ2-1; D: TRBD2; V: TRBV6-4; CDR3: CASRETSGTSAQFF; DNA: TGTGCCAGCAGAGAGACTAGCGGGACTTCGGCGCAGTTCTTC
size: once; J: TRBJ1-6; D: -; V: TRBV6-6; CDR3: CASSYPKQGSPLHF; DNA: TGTGCCAGCAGTTACCCTAAACAGGGTTCACCCCTCCACTTT
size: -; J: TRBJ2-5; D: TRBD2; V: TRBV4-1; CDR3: CASSQDYLAGRQETQYF; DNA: TGCGCCAGCAGCCAAGATTATCTAGCGGGACGGCAAGAGACCCAGTACTTC
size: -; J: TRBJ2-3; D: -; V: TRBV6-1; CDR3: CASMRDSENTQYF; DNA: TGTGCCAGCATGCGGGACAGCGAGAATACGCAGTATTTT
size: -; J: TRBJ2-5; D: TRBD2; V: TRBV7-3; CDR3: CASSLRTGGPGETQYF; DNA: TGTGCCAGCAGCTTAAGAACGGGAGGGCCGGGAGAGACCCAGTACTTC
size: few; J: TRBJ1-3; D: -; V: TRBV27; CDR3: CASRRSGGSGNTIYF; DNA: TGTGCCAGCAGAAGATCGGGGGGCTCTGGAAACACCATATATTTT
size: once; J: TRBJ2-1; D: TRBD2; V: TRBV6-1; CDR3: CASRVSGRAYNEQFF; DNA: TGTGCCAGCAGGGTTAGCGGGAGGGCCTACAATGAGCAGTTCTTC
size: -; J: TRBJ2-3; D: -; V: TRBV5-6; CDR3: CASSLRGLGTDTQYF; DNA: TGTGCCAGCAGCTTGCGGGGGTTGGGCACAGATACGCAGTATTTT
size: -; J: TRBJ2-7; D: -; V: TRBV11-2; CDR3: CASSKDRYEQYF; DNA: TGTGCCAGCAGCAAGGACAGATACGAGCAGTACTTC
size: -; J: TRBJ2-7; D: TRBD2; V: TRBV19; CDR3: CASSIAVAGGGYEQYF; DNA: TGTGCCAGTAGTATAGCCGTGGCGGGGGGAGGCTACGAGCAGTACTTC
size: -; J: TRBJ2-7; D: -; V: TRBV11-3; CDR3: CASSLGQTYEQYF; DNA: TGTGCCAGCAGCTTGGGACAAACCTACGAGCAGTACTTC
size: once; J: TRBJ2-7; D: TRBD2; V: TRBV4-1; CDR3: CASSQLGLAGGEQYF; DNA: TGCGCCAGCAGCCAACTTGGACTAGCGGGAGGCGAGCAGTACTTC
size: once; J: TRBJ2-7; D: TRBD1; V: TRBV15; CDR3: CATSRDRGQSTYEQYF; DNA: TGTGCCACCAGCAGAGATCGGGGACAGAGTACCTACGAGCAGTACTTC
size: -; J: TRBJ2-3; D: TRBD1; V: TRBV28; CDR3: CASRGQGSSTDTQYF; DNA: TGTGCCAGCAGGGGACAGGGTTCTAGCACAGATACGCAGTATTTT